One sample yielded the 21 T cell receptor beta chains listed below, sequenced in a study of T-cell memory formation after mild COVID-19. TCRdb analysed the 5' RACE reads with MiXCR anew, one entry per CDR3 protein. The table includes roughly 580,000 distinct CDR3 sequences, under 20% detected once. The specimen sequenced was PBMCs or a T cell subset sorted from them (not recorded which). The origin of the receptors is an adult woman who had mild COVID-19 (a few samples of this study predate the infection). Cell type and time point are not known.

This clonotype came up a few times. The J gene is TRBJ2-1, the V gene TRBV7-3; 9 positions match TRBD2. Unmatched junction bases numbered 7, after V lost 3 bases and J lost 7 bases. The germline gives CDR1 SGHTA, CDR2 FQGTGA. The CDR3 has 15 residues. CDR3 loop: CASSLELAGFNEQFF. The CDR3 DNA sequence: TGTGCCAGCAGCTTGGAGCTAGCGGGATTTAATGAGCAGTTCTTC.

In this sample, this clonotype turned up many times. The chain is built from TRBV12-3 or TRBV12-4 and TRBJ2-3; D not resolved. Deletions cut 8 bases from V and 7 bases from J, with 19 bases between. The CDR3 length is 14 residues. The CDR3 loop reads CASHTLGPRNTQYF. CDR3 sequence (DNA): TGTGCCAGCCATACCCTAGGGCCCCGGAATACGCAGTATTTT.

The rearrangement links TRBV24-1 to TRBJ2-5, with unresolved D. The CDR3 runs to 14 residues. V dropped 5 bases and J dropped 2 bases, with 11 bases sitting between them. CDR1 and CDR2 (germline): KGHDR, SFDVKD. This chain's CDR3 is CATSGYRHQETQYF. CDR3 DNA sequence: TGTGCCACCAGTGGCTACAGACATCAAGAGACCCAGTACTTC.

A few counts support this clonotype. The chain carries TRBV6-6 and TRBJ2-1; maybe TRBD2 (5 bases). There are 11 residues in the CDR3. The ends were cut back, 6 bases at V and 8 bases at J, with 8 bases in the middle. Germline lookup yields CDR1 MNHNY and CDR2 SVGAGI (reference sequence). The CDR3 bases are TGTGCCAGCAGGCGGCGGGATGAGCAGTTCTTC. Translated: CASRRRDEQFF.

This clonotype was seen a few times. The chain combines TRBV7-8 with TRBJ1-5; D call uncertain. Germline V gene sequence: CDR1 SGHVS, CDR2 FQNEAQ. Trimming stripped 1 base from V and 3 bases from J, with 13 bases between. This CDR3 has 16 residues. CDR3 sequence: CASSLGLGTANQPQHF. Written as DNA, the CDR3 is TGTGCCAGCAGCTTAGGTCTGGGTACGGCCAATCAGCCCCAGCATTTT.

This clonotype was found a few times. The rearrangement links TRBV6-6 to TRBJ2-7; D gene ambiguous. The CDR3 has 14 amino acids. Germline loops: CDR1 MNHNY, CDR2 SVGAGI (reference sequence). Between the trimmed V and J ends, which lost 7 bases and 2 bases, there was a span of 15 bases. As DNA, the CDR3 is TGTGCCAGCACCAAGAGCCCGAGAACCTACGAGCAGTACTTC. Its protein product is CASTKSPRTYEQYF.

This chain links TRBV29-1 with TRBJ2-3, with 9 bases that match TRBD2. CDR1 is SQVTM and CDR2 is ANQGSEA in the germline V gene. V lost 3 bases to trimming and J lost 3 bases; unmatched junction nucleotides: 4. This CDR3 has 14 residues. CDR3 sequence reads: CSVDEGLATDTQYF. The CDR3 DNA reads TGCAGCGTTGACGAAGGACTAGCGACAGATACGCAGTATTTT.

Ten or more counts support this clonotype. The CDR3, as DNA: TGTGCCAGCCAAGGGGCTAGCGGGAGGGCCTCGGAGCAGTACTTC. Its protein product is CASQGASGRASEQYF. The chain uses TRBV7-2 and TRBJ2-7, with 12 bases fitting TRBD2. V lost 8 bases, J lost 7 bases, and 12 bases stayed unmatched. Per germline, CDR1 SGHTA and CDR2 FQGNSA. CDR3 length: 15 residues. The complete variable domain, with remaining parts taken from reference TRBV7-2 and TRBJ2-7, reads GAGVSQSPSNKVTEKGKDVELRCDPISGHTALYWYRQSLGQGLEFLIYFQGNSAPDKSGLPSDRFSAERTGGSVSTLTIQRTQQEDSAVYLCASQGASGRASEQYFGPGTRLTVT.

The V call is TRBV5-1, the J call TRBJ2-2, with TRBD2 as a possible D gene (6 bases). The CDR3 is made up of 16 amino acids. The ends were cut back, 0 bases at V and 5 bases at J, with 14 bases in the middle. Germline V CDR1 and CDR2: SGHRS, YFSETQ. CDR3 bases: TGCGCCAGCAGCTTGGCCGGGTCGGCGGGGACCGGGGAGCTGTTTTTT. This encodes CASSLAGSAGTGELFF.

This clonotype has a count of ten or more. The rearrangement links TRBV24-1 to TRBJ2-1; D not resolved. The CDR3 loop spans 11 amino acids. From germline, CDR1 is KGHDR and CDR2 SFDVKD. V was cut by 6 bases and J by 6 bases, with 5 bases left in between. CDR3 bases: TGTGCCACCAGTCACGGCAATGAGCAGTTCTTC. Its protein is CATSHGNEQFF.

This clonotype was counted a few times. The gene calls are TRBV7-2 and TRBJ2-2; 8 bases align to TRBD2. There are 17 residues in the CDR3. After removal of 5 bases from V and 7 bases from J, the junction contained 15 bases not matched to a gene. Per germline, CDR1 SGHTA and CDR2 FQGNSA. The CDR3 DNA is TGTGCCAGCAGCCTCCCTAGGGGGGTCAGCGGGAGCGGGGAGCTGTTTTTT. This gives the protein CASSLPRGVSGSGELFF.

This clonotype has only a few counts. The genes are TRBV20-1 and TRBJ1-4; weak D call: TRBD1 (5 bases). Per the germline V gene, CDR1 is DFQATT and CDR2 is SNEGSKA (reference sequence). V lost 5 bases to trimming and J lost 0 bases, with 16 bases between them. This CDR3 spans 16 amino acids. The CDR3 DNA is TGCAGTGCTCCCCGGGGAGGGACGACAACTAATGAAAAACTGTTTTTT. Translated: CSAPRGGTTTNEKLFF.

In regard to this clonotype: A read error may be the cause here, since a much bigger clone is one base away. CDR3 coding DNA: TGTGCCAGCAGTTGGAGCACAGATACGCAGTATTTT. Its protein is CASSWSTDTQYF. The chain carries TRBV12-3 or TRBV12-4 and TRBJ2-3; no reliable D call. The CDR3 length is 12 residues. The V end lost 4 bases, the J end lost 0 bases, and 2 bases lay between the germline ends.

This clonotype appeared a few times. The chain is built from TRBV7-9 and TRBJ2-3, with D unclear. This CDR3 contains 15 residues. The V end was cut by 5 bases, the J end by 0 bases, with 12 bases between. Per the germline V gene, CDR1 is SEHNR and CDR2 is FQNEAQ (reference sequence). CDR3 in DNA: TGTGCCAGCAGCCTCTCGTTAGGTAGCACAGATACGCAGTATTTT. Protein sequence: CASSLSLGSTDTQYF.

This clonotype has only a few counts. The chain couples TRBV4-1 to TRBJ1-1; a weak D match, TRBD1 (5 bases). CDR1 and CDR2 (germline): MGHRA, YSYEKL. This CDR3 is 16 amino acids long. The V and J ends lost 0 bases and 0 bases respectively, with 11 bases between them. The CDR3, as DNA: TGCGCCAGCAGCCAAGAATTGGGACTGATGAACACTGAAGCTTTCTTT. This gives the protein CASSQELGLMNTEAFF.

The CDR3 DNA reads TGTGCCAGCAGCCGTGATGGGGGCAGAGACACAGATACGCAGTATTTT. Translating gives CASSRDGGRDTDTQYF. The chain recombines TRBV3-1 with TRBJ2-3; tentatively, D is TRBD1 (6 bases). V lost 4 bases, J lost 2 bases, and 16 bases lay in between. Germline CDR1 and CDR2: LGHDT and YNNKEL (reference sequence). The CDR3 is 16 residues long.

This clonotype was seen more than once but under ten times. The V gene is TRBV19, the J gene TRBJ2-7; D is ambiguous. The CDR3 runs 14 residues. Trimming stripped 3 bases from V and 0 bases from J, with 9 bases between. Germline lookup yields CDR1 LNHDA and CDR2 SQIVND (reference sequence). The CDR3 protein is CASSIGFSSYEQYF. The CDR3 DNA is TGTGCCAGTAGTATTGGGTTCAGCTCCTACGAGCAGTACTTC.

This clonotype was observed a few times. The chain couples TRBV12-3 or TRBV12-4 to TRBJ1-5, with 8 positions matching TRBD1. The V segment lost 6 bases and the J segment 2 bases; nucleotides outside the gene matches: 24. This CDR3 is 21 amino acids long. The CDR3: CASSVSLGAGGEGKGNQPQHF. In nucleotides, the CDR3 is TGTGCCAGCAGCGTTTCCCTCGGAGCAGGGGGCGAGGGTAAGGGCAATCAGCCCCAGCATTTT.

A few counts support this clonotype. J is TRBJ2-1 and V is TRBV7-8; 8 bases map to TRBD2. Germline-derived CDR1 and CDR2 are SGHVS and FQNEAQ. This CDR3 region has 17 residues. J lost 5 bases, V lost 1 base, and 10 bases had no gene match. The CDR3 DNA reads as TGTGCCAGCAGCTTAGGTGTCAGCGGGAGCGTCAACAATGAGCAGTTCTTC. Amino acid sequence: CASSLGVSGSVNNEQFF.

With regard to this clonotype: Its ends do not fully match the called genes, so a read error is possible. The CDR3 spells CASTQRGLGANVLTF. The DNA for the CDR3 is TGCGCCAGCACCCAACGGGGACTTGGGGCCAACGTCCTGACTTTC. The gene calls are TRBV4-1 and TRBJ2-6, with a tentative D call TRBD2 (6 bases). This CDR3 region has 15 residues. The germline CDR1 and CDR2 sequences are MGHRA and YSYEKL.

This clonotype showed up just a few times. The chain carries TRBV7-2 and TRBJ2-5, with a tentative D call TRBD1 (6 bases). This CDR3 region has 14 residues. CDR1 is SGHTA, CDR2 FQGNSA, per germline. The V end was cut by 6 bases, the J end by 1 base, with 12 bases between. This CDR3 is CASSAGVVQETQYF. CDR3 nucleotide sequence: TGTGCCAGCAGTGCAGGGGTAGTCCAAGAGACCCAGTACTTC.